What follows describes a single T cell receptor (beta chain). CDR3 length: 13 amino acids. Germline V gene lookup returns CDR1 LGHDT and CDR2 YNNKEL (reference sequence). V lost 8 bases and J 1 base, leaving 11 bases between the germline ends. The record originates from a study of blood T cell repertoires in COVID-19. TCRdb keeps only in-frame clones here, not all; method: immunoSEQ multiplex PCR. This sample has some 49,000 clones, with roughly 82% found just once. The TCR comes from a woman in her fifties or sixties with acute or convalescent COVID-19. The chain recombines TRBV3-1 (or the pseudogene TRBV3-2) with TRBJ2-5; possible D gene TRBD1, 6 bases. The sequenced sample consisted of peripheral blood. Here the CDR3 DNA reads TGTGCCAGCGCCAGGGGTCTCCAAGAGACCCAGTACTTC. This codes for CASARGLQETQYF.